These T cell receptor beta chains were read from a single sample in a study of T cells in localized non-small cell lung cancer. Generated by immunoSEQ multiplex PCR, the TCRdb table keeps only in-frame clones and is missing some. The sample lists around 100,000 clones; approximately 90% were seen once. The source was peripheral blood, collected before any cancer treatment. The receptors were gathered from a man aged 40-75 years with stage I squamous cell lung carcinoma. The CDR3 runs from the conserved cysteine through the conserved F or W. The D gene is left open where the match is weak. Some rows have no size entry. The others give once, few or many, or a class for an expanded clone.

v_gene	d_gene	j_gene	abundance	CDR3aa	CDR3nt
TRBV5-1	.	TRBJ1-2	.	CASSLSGLGYGYTF	TGCGCCAGCAGCCTCTCAGGGCTCGGGTATGGCTACACCTTC
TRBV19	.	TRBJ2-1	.	CASSIQGTYNEQFF	TGTGCCAGTAGTATACAGGGAACCTACAATGAGCAGTTCTTC
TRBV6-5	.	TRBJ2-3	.	CASSLDTRTDTQYF	TGTGCCAGCAGTTTGGACACCCGCACAGATACGCAGTATTTT
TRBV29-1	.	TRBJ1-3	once	CSVDLPGRSSGNTIYF	TGCAGCGTTGACCTACCGGGACGCAGCTCTGGAAACACCATATATTTT
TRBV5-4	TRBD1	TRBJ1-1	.	CASSFDRVRAEAFF	TGTGCCAGCAGCTTCGACAGGGTAAGGGCTGAAGCTTTCTTT
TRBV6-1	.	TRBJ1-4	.	CASSSGGQTNEKLFF	TGTGCCAGCTCCTCGGGGGGGCAGACTAATGAAAAACTGTTTTTT
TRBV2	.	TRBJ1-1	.	CASSEETAVSEAFF	TGTGCCAGCAGTGAAGAGACCGCCGTCTCTGAAGCTTTCTTT
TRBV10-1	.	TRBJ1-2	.	CASSPGRSVGGYTF	TGCGCCAGCAGTCCAGGTCGGTCAGTAGGTGGCTACACCTTC
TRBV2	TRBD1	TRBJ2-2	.	CASGGTGANTGELFF	TGTGCCAGCGGGGGGACAGGGGCGAACACCGGGGAGCTGTTTTTT
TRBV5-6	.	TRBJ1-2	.	CASRNYDLYGYTF	TGTGCCAGCAGAAACTACGACTTATATGGCTACACCTTC
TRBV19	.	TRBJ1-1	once	CASSMGGRISNTEAFF	TGTGCCAGTAGTATGGGGGGCCGGATATCGAACACTGAAGCTTTCTTT
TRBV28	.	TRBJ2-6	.	CASSFTRSGANVLTF	TGTGCCAGCAGTTTCACCCGCTCTGGGGCCAACGTCCTGACTTTC